Listed here is a single T cell receptor (beta chain). From genomic DNA, two-round multiplex PCR was used to amplify TCR beta CDR3. For every TRBV and TRBJ gene, a specific primer was used in first-round PCR. TCRdb re-analysed the multiplex PCR reads in MiXCR, keeping a single row per CDR3 protein. The table lists about 22,000 distinct CDR3 sequences, roughly 43% of them singletons. This CDR3 region has 15 residues. J gave up 9 bases and V 4 bases, and 6 bases lay outside the gene matches. Germline lookup yields CDR1 SGHTA and CDR2 FQGTGA. This entry is derived from a study of prognosis after radiotherapy for stage I lung cancer. Peripheral blood was collected in volumes of six milliliters at each of two time points.

The sequences come from PBMCs, collected before or after stereotactic body radiation therapy (not recorded which). The rearrangement joins TRBV7-3 to TRBJ2-1; 13 bases agree with TRBD2. This TCR was sampled from a donor aged 50 or older with non-small cell lung cancer. Here the CDR3 DNA reads TGTGCCAGCAGCTCGACTAGCGGGAGGTCTAGTGAGCAGTTCTTC. Amino acid sequence: CASSSTSGRSSEQFF.